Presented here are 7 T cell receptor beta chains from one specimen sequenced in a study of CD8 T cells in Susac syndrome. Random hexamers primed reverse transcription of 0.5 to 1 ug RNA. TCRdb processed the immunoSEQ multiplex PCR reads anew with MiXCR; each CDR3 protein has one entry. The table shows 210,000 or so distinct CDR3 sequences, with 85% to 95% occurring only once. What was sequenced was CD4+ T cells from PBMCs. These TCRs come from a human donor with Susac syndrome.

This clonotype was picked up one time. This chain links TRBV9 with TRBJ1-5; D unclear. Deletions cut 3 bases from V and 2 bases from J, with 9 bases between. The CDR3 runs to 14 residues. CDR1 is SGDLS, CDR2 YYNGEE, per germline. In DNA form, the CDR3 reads TGTGCCAGCAGCGCTGAGATAGGCAATCAGCCCCAGCATTTT. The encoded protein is CASSAEIGNQPQHF.

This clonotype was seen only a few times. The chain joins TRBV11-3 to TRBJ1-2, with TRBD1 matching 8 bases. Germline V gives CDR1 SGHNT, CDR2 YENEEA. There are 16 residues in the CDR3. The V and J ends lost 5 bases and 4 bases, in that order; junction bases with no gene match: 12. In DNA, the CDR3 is TGTGCCAGCAGCGACCAGCGCAGGGGGCGCGGCTATGGCTACACCTTC. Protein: CASSDQRRGRGYGYTF.

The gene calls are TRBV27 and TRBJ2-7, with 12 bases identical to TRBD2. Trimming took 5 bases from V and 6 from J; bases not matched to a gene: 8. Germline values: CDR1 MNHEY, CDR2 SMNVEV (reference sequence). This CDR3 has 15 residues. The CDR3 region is CASSAASGGAAEQYF. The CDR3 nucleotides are TGTGCCAGCAGTGCCGCTAGCGGGGGGGCCGCCGAGCAGTACTTC.

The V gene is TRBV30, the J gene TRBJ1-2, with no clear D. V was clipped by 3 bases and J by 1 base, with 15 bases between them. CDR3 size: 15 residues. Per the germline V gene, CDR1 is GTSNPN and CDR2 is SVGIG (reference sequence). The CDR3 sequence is CAWREDRPGNYGYTF. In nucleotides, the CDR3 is TGTGCCTGGAGGGAGGACCGCCCGGGTAACTATGGCTACACCTTC.

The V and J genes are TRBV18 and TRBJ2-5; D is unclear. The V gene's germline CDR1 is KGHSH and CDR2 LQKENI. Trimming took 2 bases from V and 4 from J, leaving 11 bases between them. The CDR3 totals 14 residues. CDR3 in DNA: TGTGCCAGCTCACCAGAGCTAGGAGCAGAGACCCAGTACTTC. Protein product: CASSPELGAETQYF. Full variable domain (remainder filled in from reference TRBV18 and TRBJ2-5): NAGVMQNPRHLVRRRGQEARLRCSPMKGHSHVYWYRQLPEEGLKFMVYLQKENIIDESGMPKERFSAEFPKEGPSILRIQQVVRGDSAAYFCASSPELGAETQYFGPGTRLLVL.

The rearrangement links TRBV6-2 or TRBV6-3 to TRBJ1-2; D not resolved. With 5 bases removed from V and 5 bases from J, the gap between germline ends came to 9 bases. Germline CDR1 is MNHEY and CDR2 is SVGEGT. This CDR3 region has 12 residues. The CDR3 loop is CASSREVYGYTF. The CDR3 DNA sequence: TGTGCCAGCAGTAGGGAGGTTTATGGCTACACCTTC.

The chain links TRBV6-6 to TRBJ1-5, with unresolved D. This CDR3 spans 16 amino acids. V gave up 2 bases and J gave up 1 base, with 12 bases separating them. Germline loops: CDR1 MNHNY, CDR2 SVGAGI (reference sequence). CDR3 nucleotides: TGTGCCAGCAGTTACGGCCGAGGATCGAGCAATCAGCCCCAGCATTTT. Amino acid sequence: CASSYGRGSSNQPQHF.